This TCR beta chain is from a study of OX40 agonist ivuxolimab in advanced cancers. For the wider study: Ivuxolimab was an agonistic, fully human IgG2 monoclonal antibody directed against OX40 (CD134), a costimulatory receptor. A male proportion of roughly 80% and a mean age of approximately 60 years, ranging from about 23 to 90, were recorded for the dose-escalation cohort. Prior anti-PD-1, anti-PD-L1 or anti-CTLA-4 therapy was permitted, and approximately 41% of dose-escalation patients had received checkpoint inhibitors. Partial responses occurred in three dose-escalation patients: two with cutaneous melanoma and one with hepatocellular carcinoma. Of the roughly 50 dose-escalation patients, hepatocellular carcinoma was present in roughly 19, melanoma in approximately 15, renal cell carcinoma in 9 and head and neck cancer in 9. The paper reports the monotherapy dose-escalation portion (N of about 52 patients) of the phase I ivuxolimab trial. Peripheral TCRbeta sequencing was intended to test whether TCR sequence diversity was altered and clonal T-cell expansion was caused by ivuxolimab. Intravenous ivuxolimab was administered to patients every 2 weeks at six dose levels: 0.01, 0.1, 0.3, 1.5, 3 and 10 mg/kg. Overall study outcomes, separate from this receptor: The antigen specificity of the peripheral T cells that underwent clonal expansion was not determined. In the 0.1-3.0 mg/kg groups, partial responders were among the patients with the lowest normalized peripheral clonal expansion, particularly in CD8+ T cells. Low levels of normalized T-cell clonal expansion were also seen in some nonresponding patients. At doses of 0.1 to 3.0 mg/kg, clonal expansion of both CD4+ and CD8+ T cells in blood was seen between baseline and week 6. On average, CD8+ T cells showed more expanded clones than CD4+ T cells after ivuxolimab.

To sequence the TCRbeta CDR3 region, genomic DNA was isolated from the sorted cells. TCRbeta CDR3 regions were sequenced using the immunoSEQ Assay. TCRdb retrieved this table from immuneACCESS and kept in-frame rearrangements only. Not all clones are present; in checked studies, unresolved V genes account for under half, and no reason is known for the remainder. Counted in this sample were about 91,000 clones; more than 80% of them appeared once. The ten largest make up approximately 0.2% of the sample. CDR1 and CDR2 are read off the germline V gene (reference sequence) as LNHDA and SQIVND. The CDR3 runs 15 amino acids, cysteine and phenylalanine included. This entry keeps only the CDR3 DNA: 45 bases, framed from base 1. The junction carries 19 bases between V and J, which are trimmed by 8 bases and 8 bases respectively. As to this clone: It has no known antigen specificity. No clone much larger than this one lies a single base away; base qualities are absent.

The trial excluded patients who had a history of autoimmune disease or who were on systemic immunosuppression. Peripheral blood for TCR sequencing was collected from all dose cohorts at baseline, on cycle 4 day 1, and on cycle 7 day 1. The samples were drawn from a first-in-human, open-label, multicenter phase I dose-escalation trial of ivuxolimab. Adults with locally advanced or metastatic melanoma, renal cell, hepatocellular, or head and neck squamous cell carcinoma were enrolled in the trial. CD4+ and CD8+ T cells were sorted separately from peripheral blood before TCR sequencing. The sample here was CD4+ or CD8+ T cells sorted from blood, taken in a trial of the OX40 agonist ivuxolimab. The receptor was isolated from an adult with an advanced solid tumor such as melanoma, head and neck, liver or kidney cancer. Recombination linked TRBV19 to TRBJ1-6; a tentative D match to TRBD1 spans 6 bases. The CDR3 region has the sequence CASHRGGQIHSPLHF. The DNA is as follows: TGTGCCAGTCACCGCGGGGGGCAGATTCATTCACCCCTCCACTTT.